This T cell receptor (beta chain) was captured in a study of blood T cells in healthy people across ages (dated by TCRdb to between 2014 and 2017). As for the study more broadly: In model experiments, template switching captured roughly one uniquely barcoded TCR beta cDNA molecule for every two T cells. Using the same blood draw, the study looked at two additional independent replicas of 1 million unique cDNA reads for two donors, one aged 18 to 30 and the other aged 80 or older. To avoid experimental bias, donors of different ages were randomly spread across the sequencing lanes. Using deep sequencing normalized with unique cDNA molecular identifiers, the study measured how TCR beta repertoire diversity changes with age. Donors were grouped into four age groups: young (average roughly 16 years), middle-aged (around 39), aged (around 66) and long-lived (around 80).

Preparation of the library involved 5' RACE. TCRdb names Illumina HiSeq 2500 as the instrument used. A second PCR of roughly 6 to 11 cycles was performed with a sample-barcoded 5' primer and a J-beta primer mix. A template-switch 5' adaptor carrying 12 random nucleotides introduced a unique molecular identifier onto each TCR beta cDNA molecule. At least 2.5 million CDR3-containing paired-end reads were obtained from each sample. First-strand cDNA was synthesized from all RNA with the Mint cDNA synthesis kit, primed by a TRBC-specific oligonucleotide. Following uracil-DNA glycosylase treatment, a first 18-cycle PCR with universal primers M1SS and BC2_uni_R was performed on all cDNA. Per the source publication's procedure: For normalization, 1 million high-quality reads, each with a distinct molecular identifier, were randomly selected from each sample. Instead of being binned into consensus sequences, reads with shared molecular identifiers were discarded. MiTCR, with a Q25 quality threshold and the strictest error-elimination algorithm, was used for CDR3 identification, clonotype clustering and error correction. A nonparametric unseen species model with Euler transformation was used to estimate lower-bound total TCR beta diversity. The raw public reads went through TCRdb reprocessing: fastp at Q25, MiXCR clone calling, in-frame beta chains kept. All rows with the same CDR3 protein become a single entry with the most common DNA and genes. TCRdb, rather than the study authors, made the V and J calls. The sample table holds approximately 800,000 distinct CDR3 sequences, of which roughly 50% were seen once. The ten biggest clones cover approximately 40% of the sample.

This clonotype was picked up a small number of times. Its antigen has not been determined. Base quality data are lacking; no much larger clone is found one base away. Its CDR3 holds 13 amino acids, cysteine through phenylalanine. Only CDR3 DNA is held: 39 bases, read in frame from base 1. Germline trimming amounts to 4 bases on V and 5 bases on J, with 6 as the count of junction bases outside the gene matches. The germline V gene (reference sequence) supplies CDR1 DFQATT and CDR2 SNEGSKA. Donors were 39 systemically healthy Caucasian individuals from Russia aged about 6 to 100 years. Around 9.9 milliliters of peripheral blood were collected from each donor into EDTA-treated Vacutainer tubes. Ficoll-Paque density-gradient centrifugation was used to isolate PBMCs, with at least 7 million per sample. Trizol reagent was used to extract total RNA from PBMCs, with at least 5.5 micrograms per sample. For every donor, flow cytometry on a PBMC aliquot measured the percentage of naive CD45RAhigh/CD27high T cells.

Overall study results and their limits: Because donor CMV infection status was unknown, age-related changes in expanded clonotypes were potentially confounded. As age increased, observed TCR beta diversity per million T cells dropped in a roughly linear way, and a significant reduction was already evident by age approximately 40. Because profiling used bulk unsorted PBMCs, naive and antigen-experienced compartments could not be compared conclusively. A strong correlation was found between observed TCR beta diversity and the percentage of naive T cells measured by flow cytometry. Total diversity estimates from one million sequenced T cells were considered lower bounds and underestimates. Compared with the aged group, the long-lived group had more naive CD4+ T cells, fewer expanded clones and increased TCR diversity, suggesting age selection.

The rearranged segments are TRBV20-1 and TRBJ2-5; 8 nucleotides in the junction match TRBD2. Specimen: blood. This clonotype was sampled from an elderly man in good health. This receptor has the CDR3 CSAKLSGGETQYF. The nucleotides are TGCAGTGCTAAGCTATCGGGGGGGGAGACCCAGTACTTC.